These T cell receptor beta chains were read from a single sample in a study of CD8 T cells in ankylosing spondylitis. TCRdb re-analysed the 5' RACE reads in MiXCR, keeping a single row per CDR3 protein. The sample yields approximately 240,000 distinct CDR3 sequences, about 11% seen once. The source material was blood, either unsorted or a sorted T cell fraction (not recorded which). These receptors all come from a male donor with ankylosing spondylitis or in good health (not recorded which). The CDR3 runs from the conserved cysteine through the conserved F or W. A D gene is named only where the DNA matches it firmly. Part of the rows lack a size; the others show once, few, many or a class for expanded clones.

j_call	clone_size	v_call	d_call	cdr3_nt	cdr3_aa
TRBJ1-2	-	TRBV29-1	TRBD1	TGCAGCACGAGGACAGGGGACTATGGCTACACCTTC	CSTRTGDYGYTF
TRBJ2-2	once	TRBV6-2/TRBV6-3	-	TGTGCCAGCAATCCCACCGGGGAGCTGTTTTTT	CASNPTGELFF
TRBJ1-1	many	TRBV3-1	-	TGTGCCAGCAGCCCCGGGGGACCAGGCACTTTCTTT	CASSPGGPGTFF
TRBJ2-1	many	TRBV9	TRBD2	TGTGCCAGCAGCCCTCGACTAGCTGACTACAATGAGCAGTTCTTC	CASSPRLADYNEQFF
TRBJ1-1	many	TRBV5-1	TRBD1	TGCGCCAGCAGCCTAACGGGACAGTCGAACACTGAAGCTTTCTTT	CASSLTGQSNTEAFF
TRBJ2-1	few	TRBV11-3	-	TGTGCCAGCAGCCTCTCTGGAAGCAGCTCCTACAATGAGCAGTTCTTC	CASSLSGSSSYNEQFF
TRBJ2-1	-	TRBV2	-	TGTGCCAGCAGTGAAGAGGCGAGCAATGAGCAGTTCTTC	CASSEEASNEQFF
TRBJ1-6	-	TRBV12-3/TRBV12-4	-	TGTGCCAGCAGTACCTCCGACAGCGTATGGTCACCCCTCCACTTT	CASSTSDSVWSPLHF
TRBJ1-5	few	TRBV20-1	-	TGCAGTGCTAGAGTGGGAGGGGGTCTTAATCAGCCCCAGCATTTT	CSARVGGGLNQPQHF
TRBJ2-5	many	TRBV5-1	TRBD2	TGCGCCAGCAGCCCGGGTAGCGGGGGCCAAGGAGAGACCCAGTACTTC	CASSPGSGGQGETQYF
TRBJ2-2	many	TRBV5-5	-	TGTGCCAGCAGCTTGAGGTTCACCGGGGAGCTGTTTTTT	CASSLRFTGELFF
TRBJ1-1	many	TRBV25-1	-	TGTGCCAGCAGTTTTCTAATGGACAGACGTGAAGCTTTCTTT	CASSFLMDRREAFF
TRBJ2-4	few	TRBV3-1	TRBD1	TGTGCCAGCAGCCAAACGGGACAGGGACCGAACATTCAGTACTTC	CASSQTGQGPNIQYF
TRBJ1-2	many	TRBV11-2	-	TGTGCCAGCAGCTTAGCCCAGACAGGACCTGGCTACACCTTC	CASSLAQTGPGYTF
TRBJ2-3	many	TRBV5-1	-	TGCGCCAGCAGTTCCCTAGCCCGCACAGATACGCAGTATTTT	CASSSLARTDTQYF
TRBJ2-3	many	TRBV20-1	TRBD2	TGCAGTGCTAGCAGGTCTAGCGGGAGTTTAGATACGCAGTATTTT	CSASRSSGSLDTQYF
TRBJ1-5	many	TRBV5-1	-	TGCGCCAGCAGCTTGGGGACCGGCAATCAGCCCCAGCATTTT	CASSLGTGNQPQHF
TRBJ1-6	-	TRBV7-9	-	TGTGCCAGCCCTGAGGATGAGGCCTATAATTCACCCCTCCACTTT	CASPEDEAYNSPLHF
TRBJ2-3	many	TRBV29-1	TRBD2	TGCAGCGAACACCTGAGGGAGGGGAGCACAGATACGCAGTATTTT	CSEHLREGSTDTQYF
TRBJ1-2	few	TRBV6-5	-	TGTGCCAGCAGTTACTCGATTTTAGCGTCTTCTACACAGGGACTAGTCTATGGCTACACCTTC	CASSYSILASSTQGLVYGYTF
TRBJ1-2	-	TRBV11-1	-	TGTGCCAGCAGCTTAATCTTTACCCGAGACACTTCTAACTATGGCTACACCTTC	CASSLIFTRDTSNYGYTF
TRBJ2-7	few	TRBV4-1	-	TGCGCCAGCAGCCAAGATGAAGGGGGGGGCTCCTACGAGCAGTACTTC	CASSQDEGGGSYEQYF
TRBJ1-1	few	TRBV11-2	-	TGTGCCAGCAGCTTAGACCCTGGGCCGGGTTTTAACAGGAGGGGATTTGGCACTGAAGCTTTCTTT	CASSLDPGPGFNRRGFGTEAFF
TRBJ1-1	many	TRBV3-1	-	TGTGCCAGCAGCCAAGGGCGGGGGACTGAAGCTTTCTTT	CASSQGRGTEAFF
TRBJ2-5	many	TRBV19	-	TGTGCCAGTAGATCCTCGGGACTTCAAGAGACCCAGTACTTC	CASRSSGLQETQYF
TRBJ2-7	few	TRBV7-9	-	TGTGCCAGCAGCTTAGTGTCAGGATCCTACGAGCAGTACTTC	CASSLVSGSYEQYF
TRBJ1-2	few	TRBV3-1	TRBD1	TGTGCCAGCAGCCCGTCGGGACAGATTTTAAACTATGGCTACACCTTC	CASSPSGQILNYGYTF
TRBJ1-5	few	TRBV18	-	TGTGCCAGCTCACCACCGACGGCCCCCAATCAGCCCCAGCATTTT	CASSPPTAPNQPQHF
TRBJ1-1	many	TRBV14	-	TGTGCCAGCAGCCAATTGCGGTTCGGAGCTTTCTTT	CASSQLRFGAFF
TRBJ2-7	-	TRBV13	TRBD2	TGTGCCAGCACCTTGGGGCTAGCGGGTTACGAGCAGTACTTC	CASTLGLAGYEQYF